The 12 T cell receptor beta chains below all came from one sample that was sequenced in a study of response to subunit inactivated influenza vaccine. TCRdb re-called the RT-PCR reads through MiXCR, storing one row per CDR3 protein. The table lists roughly 700,000 distinct CDR3 sequences, roughly 14% of them singletons. The specimen comprised PBMCs from blood, sampled 14 days before vaccination. The origin of the receptors is a man in his forties or fifties who received an inactivated influenza vaccine.

This clonotype appeared a few times. The chain is built from TRBV27 and TRBJ2-4, with 10 bases that match TRBD1. Germline CDR1 reads MNHEY; CDR2 reads SMNVEV (reference sequence). The J segment lost 2 bases and the V segment lost 5 bases, leaving 15 bases of the junction unmatched. The CDR3 is made up of 19 amino acids. The CDR3, as DNA: TGTGCCAGCAGTCCACATATAGACAGGGGGCGCCTGACCAAAAACATTCAGTACTTC. Translated: CASSPHIDRGRLTKNIQYF.

The chain is built from TRBV2 and TRBJ2-7, with TRBD2 matching 8 bases. This CDR3 comprises 15 residues. V trimming: 5 bases; J trimming: 1 base; junction bases outside the gene matches: 7. The V gene's germline CDR1 is SNHLY and CDR2 FYNNEI. The chain's CDR3 is CASSFQSGSSYEQYF. The CDR3, as DNA: TGTGCCAGCAGTTTCCAGAGCGGGAGTTCCTACGAGCAGTACTTC.

This chain links TRBV20-1 with TRBJ1-1; D unclear. Germline V gene data show CDR1 as DFQATT and CDR2 as SNEGSKA (reference sequence). Trimming took off 7 bases at V and 1 base at J, with 10 bases between the two ends. This CDR3 has 12 amino acids. Here the CDR3 DNA reads TGCAGTGGGGGTTGGTCGAACACTGAAGCTTTCTTT. Protein product: CSGGWSNTEAFF.

The CDR3 sequence is CATSLGGNQPQHF. Here the CDR3 DNA reads TGTGCTACTAGCCTCGGGGGCAATCAGCCCCAGCATTTT. The chain is built from TRBV7-9 and TRBJ1-5; D gene uncertain. This CDR3 is 13 amino acids long. Germline assignment: CDR1 SEHNR and CDR2 FQNEAQ (reference sequence). The whole variable domain, remainder taken from reference TRBV7-9 and TRBJ1-5, is DTGVSQNPRHKITKRGQNVTFRCDPISEHNRLYWYRQTLGQGPEFLTYFQNEAQLEKSRLLSDRFSAERPKGSFSTLEIQRTEQGDSAMYLCATSLGGNQPQHFGDGTRLSIL.

J is TRBJ2-7 and V is TRBV6-5; D not resolved. Between the trimmed V and J ends, which lost 0 bases and 0 bases, there was a span of 9 bases. Germline V lookup: CDR1 MNHEY, CDR2 SVGAGI. The CDR3 consists of 15 residues. The CDR3 DNA follows: TGTGCCAGCAGTTACTCAAAGCGCGCCTCCTACGAGCAGTACTTC. It encodes CASSYSKRASYEQYF.

This rearrangement joins TRBV9 to TRBJ1-2; D is perhaps TRBD1 (6 bases). Germline values: CDR1 SGDLS, CDR2 YYNGEE. The CDR3 is 15 amino acids. With 3 bases removed from V and 8 bases from J, the gap between germline ends came to 20 bases. This chain's CDR3 is CASSAKVGTLDGYTF. The CDR3 DNA reads as TGTGCCAGCAGCGCCAAAGTCGGGACACTCGACGGCTACACCTTC.

The table lists this clonotype with many counts. This chain joins TRBV7-9 and TRBJ2-6; D unclear. This CDR3 has 13 amino acids. V lost 0 bases, J lost 3 bases, and 0 bases lay in between. CDR1 is SEHNR and CDR2 is FQNEAQ in the germline V gene (reference sequence). CDR3 sequence (DNA): TGTGCCAGCAGCTTAGCTGGGGCCAACGTCCTGACTTTC. Translation: CASSLAGANVLTF.

This rearrangement joins TRBV7-9 to TRBJ2-1, with 11 bases identical to TRBD2. The length of the CDR3 is 16 residues. Germline CDR1 SEHNR, CDR2 FQNEAQ (reference sequence). The V segment lost 5 bases and the J segment 4 bases; nucleotides outside the gene matches: 7. CDR3 bases: TGTGCCAGCAGCACGGTTAGCGGGGGGGCGTACAATGAGCAGTTCTTC. Its translation: CASSTVSGGAYNEQFF.

V and J are TRBV25-1 and TRBJ2-7; 9 nucleotides match TRBD2. Germline CDR1 reads MGHDK; CDR2 reads SYGVNS. Trimming cost V 10 bases and J 1 base; bases outside gene matches: 8. CDR3 length: 14 amino acids. The CDR3 spells CATTGTSKSYEQYF. The CDR3 DNA reads as TGTGCCACCACCGGGACTAGCAAGTCCTACGAGCAGTACTTC.

This clonotype has a handful of counts. The chain has TRBV20-1 and TRBJ1-5; D gene unclear. The germline V and J ends were trimmed by 6 bases and 0 bases, with 12 bases remaining between them. Germline V gives CDR1 DFQATT, CDR2 SNEGSKA (reference sequence). The CDR3 contains 14 residues. CDR3 protein: CSARRPNSNQPQHF. The DNA of the CDR3 is TGCAGTGCCCGGCGGCCGAATAGCAATCAGCCCCAGCATTTT.

This clonotype was counted ten times or more. The genes are TRBV7-9 and TRBJ1-4, with unresolved D. Germline V CDR1 and CDR2: SEHNR, FQNEAQ (reference sequence). V was shortened by 3 bases and J by 14 bases, with 10 bases between the two germline ends. There are 11 residues in the CDR3. The CDR3 DNA reads TGTGCCAGCAGCTTTGGACGAGCCCTGTTTTTT. It yields the protein CASSFGRALFF.

This clonotype was seen more than once but under ten times. The chain recombines TRBV12-3 or TRBV12-4 with TRBJ2-4, with 8 bases matching TRBD1. V shed 5 bases and J 6 bases; nucleotides not matched to a gene: 3. This CDR3 contains 13 residues. In nucleotides, the CDR3 is TGTGCCAGCAGTCCAGGGGGCGCAAACATTCAGTACTTC. This codes for CASSPGGANIQYF.